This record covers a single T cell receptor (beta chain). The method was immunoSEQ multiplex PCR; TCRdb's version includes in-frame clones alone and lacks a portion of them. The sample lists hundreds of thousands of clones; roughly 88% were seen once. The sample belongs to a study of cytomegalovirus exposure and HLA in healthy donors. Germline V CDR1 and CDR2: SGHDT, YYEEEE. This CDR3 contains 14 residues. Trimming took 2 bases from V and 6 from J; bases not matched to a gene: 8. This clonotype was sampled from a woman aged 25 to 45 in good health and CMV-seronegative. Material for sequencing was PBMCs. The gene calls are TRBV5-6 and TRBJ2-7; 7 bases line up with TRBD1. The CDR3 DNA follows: TGTGCCAGCAGCTTTGTCCAGACAGGGTTCGAGCAGTACTTC. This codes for CASSFVQTGFEQYF.